This T cell receptor beta chain was sequenced for a study of early T cells in non-severe SARS-CoV-2 infection. This clonotype has a count of ten or more. The CDR3 runs to 12 residues. Between the trimmed V and J ends, which lost 2 bases and 5 bases, there was a span of 9 bases. Germline assignment: CDR1 SQVTM and CDR2 ANQGSEA. Each CDR3 protein gets one entry after TCRdb re-called the 5' RACE reads with MiXCR. The table shows about 33,000 distinct CDR3 sequences, with 5.5% to 8% occurring only once. J is TRBJ1-2 and V is TRBV29-1; D is unclear. Sequenced sample: whole blood. The sequence was obtained from an adult who was a healthcare worker with PCR-confirmed SARS-CoV-2 infection or an uninfected control (not recorded which). The DNA of the CDR3 is TGCAGCGTTGAACGTAGGCTATATGGCTACACCTTC. It specifies CSVERRLYGYTF. The variable domain in full, completed from reference TRBV29-1 and TRBJ1-2, reads SAVISQKPSRDICQRGTSLTIQCQVDSQVTMMFWYRQQPGQSLTLIATANQGSEATYESGFVIDKFPISRPNLTFSTLTVSNMSPEDSSIYLCSVERRLYGYTFGSGTRLTVV.